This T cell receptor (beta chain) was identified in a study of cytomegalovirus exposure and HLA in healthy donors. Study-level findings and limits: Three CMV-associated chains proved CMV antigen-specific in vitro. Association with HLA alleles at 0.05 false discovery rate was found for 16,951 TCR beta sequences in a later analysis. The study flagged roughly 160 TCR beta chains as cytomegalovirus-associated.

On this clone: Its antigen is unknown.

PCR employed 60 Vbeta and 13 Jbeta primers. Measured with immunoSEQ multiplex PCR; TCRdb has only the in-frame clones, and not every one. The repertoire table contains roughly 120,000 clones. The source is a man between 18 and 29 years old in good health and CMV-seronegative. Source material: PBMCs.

The CDR3 DNA reads TGTGCCAGCCAACAGGGGGCCCCTTCTGAAGCTTTCTTT. Translating gives CASQQGAPSEAFF. The chain joins TRBV19 to TRBJ1-1, with 9 positions matching TRBD1. Germline V gene lookup returns CDR1 LNHDA and CDR2 SQIVND (reference sequence). The CDR3 covers 13 residues. After removal of 9 bases from V and 6 bases from J, the junction contained 8 bases not matched to a gene.